A single sample is the source of the 4 T cell receptor beta chains below, sequenced in a study of T cell repertoires in cytomegalovirus infection (dated by TCRdb to the late 2010s). The run used an Illumina HiSeq 1500. TCRdb trimmed public reads at Q25 via fastp, called clones via MiXCR and kept in-frame beta chains. Every distinct CDR3 protein forms one entry, paired with its most common genes and DNA. This sample has roughly 250,000 distinct CDR3 sequences in its table, and about 12% of those were observed once. 1.5% to 2% of the sample lies in the top ten. Sequenced: PBMCs. All receptors come from a human donor in good health (CMV status not recorded). Some clones in this sample may be carry-over from other donors' samples.

In this sample, this clonotype turned up a few times. This sequence joins TRBV20-1 and TRBJ2-6; D call uncertain. The CDR3 is 15 residues long. Trimming removed 0 bases at V and 3 bases at J, with 9 bases between. Germline V gene lookup returns CDR1 DFQATT and CDR2 SNEGSKA (reference sequence). The CDR3 sequence is CSARDSASGANVLTF. CDR3 nucleotides: TGCAGTGCTAGAGATAGTGCTAGTGGGGCCAACGTCCTGACTTTC.

This clonotype showed up many times. The chain is built from TRBV7-2 and TRBJ2-3; D tentatively reads TRBD1 or TRBD2 (6 bases each). Germline V gene data show CDR1 as SGHTA and CDR2 as FQGNSA. The ends were cut back, 4 bases at V and 2 bases at J, with 16 bases in the middle. The length of the CDR3 is 16 residues. The CDR3 region is CASSSRRGSFTDTQYF. The DNA of the CDR3 is TGTGCCAGCAGCTCCCGGAGGGGGTCTTTCACAGATACGCAGTATTTT.

V and J are TRBV29-1 and TRBJ1-5; 9 bases match TRBD1. V gave up 4 bases and J gave up 5 bases; unmatched junction bases: 6. The CDR3 has 14 residues. Per the germline V gene, CDR1 is SQVTM and CDR2 is ANQGSEA. CDR3 DNA sequence: TGCAGCGTTGGTGGGACAGGGATTCATCAGCCCCAGCATTTT. This sequence encodes CSVGGTGIHQPQHF.

This clonotype has at least ten counts. V and J are TRBV5-6 and TRBJ2-1; D possibly matches TRBD1 or TRBD2 (6 bases each). This CDR3 region has 15 residues. The V gene's germline CDR1 is SGHDT and CDR2 YYEEEE. Deletions cut 0 bases from V and 6 bases from J, with 13 bases between. CDR3 sequence: CASSLGTTRGNEQFF. In DNA form, the CDR3 reads TGTGCCAGCAGCTTGGGGACTACCAGGGGCAATGAGCAGTTCTTC.